Here is one TCR beta chain with its context. Antigen unknown. In the PCR, 60 Vbeta and 13 Jbeta primers were used. Assay: immunoSEQ multiplex PCR; the TCRdb copy retains only in-frame clones and omits some. The data show roughly 180,000 clones, around 81% seen once. The sample comes from a study of cytomegalovirus exposure and HLA in healthy donors. The CDR3 spans 14 residues. The V segment lost 0 bases and the J segment 4 bases; nucleotides outside the gene matches: 2. The germline V gene encodes CDR1 GTSNPN and CDR2 SVGIG (reference sequence). Study results and caveats: Accurate HLA-A and HLA-B prediction from TCR beta sequences was reported for most subjects. Rates of TCR association differed by HLA locus in a later analysis, with DRB1 highest and HLA-C lowest.

The clonotype comes from a young woman in good health and CMV-seropositive. Source material: PBMCs. V usage is TRBV30 and J usage is TRBJ2-7; the match to TRBD1 covers 11 bases. The CDR3 DNA reads TGTGCCTGGAGTGTGGACAGGGGGCCTTACGAGCAGTACTTC. It specifies CAWSVDRGPYEQYF.